In this sample, the clone carrying this T cell receptor (beta chain) turned up many times. What it binds is unknown. Produced via immunoSEQ multiplex PCR; TCRdb's table is partial and in-frame only. The sample lists about 88,000 clones, 60% to 80% occurring once. This entry comes from a study of radiotherapy plus CTLA-4 blockade in lung cancer. Participants had chemo-refractory metastatic non-small-cell lung cancer and were treated with focal radiation plus ipilimumab CTLA-4 blockade. V dropped 3 bases and J dropped 12; count of bases not matched to a gene: 11. Germline CDR1 reads MDHEN; CDR2 reads SYDVKM. The CDR3 is made up of 15 amino acids. Broader study findings: Researchers report tumor-derived TCR clones expanding in blood after radiotherapy plus ipilimumab. According to reports, early shifts in blood T cell clones, alongside interferon-beta, forecast response most accurately.

The specimen comprised peripheral blood, sampled from a patient treated with radiotherapy plus ipilimumab. The chain is built from TRBV28 and TRBJ2-1, with TRBD2 matching over 10 bases. The sequence was collected from a human donor with non-small cell lung cancer that progressed on radiotherapy plus ipilimumab. The CDR3 coding sequence is TGTGCCAGCAGTTTCGGCCTAGCGGGGGCCACAGGGCAGTTCTTC. Translated: CASSFGLAGATGQFF.